A selection of T cell receptor beta chains follows, all from one sample in a study of T cells in Graves' hyperthyroidism and ophthalmopathy. TCRdb recomputed calls from the multiplex PCR reads with MiXCR, one row per CDR3 protein. The profile covers about 570,000 distinct CDR3 sequences, with 14% appearing a single time and about 15% taken by the ten largest. The sequenced sample was blood. Receptors originate from a woman aged 40-49 years with Graves' hyperthyroidism. Both conserved end residues are part of each CDR3. A D gene is named only where the DNA matches it firmly. Not all rows give a size; the values are once, few, many and, for expanded clones, a class.

v_gene	abundance	j_gene	d_gene	CDR3aa
TRBV7-3	.	TRBJ1-1	.	CASTSTGPERHYEAFF
TRBV20-1	many	TRBJ2-7	.	CSASRTYEQYF
TRBV18	many	TRBJ1-5	.	CASSQDGNQPQHF
TRBV28	.	TRBJ1-6	.	CAWGTSSYNSPLHF
TRBV4-2	.	TRBJ2-1	TRBD2	CASSQDFGTSGHNEQFF
TRBV11-2	many	TRBJ2-7	TRBD1	CASSFQGVYEQYF
TRBV6-2/TRBV6-3	.	TRBJ2-5	TRBD2	CASRALAVETQYF
TRBV7-9	many	TRBJ2-1	.	CASSSGSSVSNEQFF
TRBV3-1	few	TRBJ2-1	.	CASSHSDYYNEQFF
TRBV25-1	.	TRBJ2-1	TRBD2	CASTSGLAGRALDEQFF
TRBV6-5	few	TRBJ1-6	.	CASSYSMGTGASYNSPLHF
TRBV24-1	few	TRBJ1-2	.	CATSDLANNYGYTF
TRBV28	many	TRBJ1-5	.	CASTVEVYSNQPQHF
TRBV28	many	TRBJ2-7	.	CASSFPQGEQYF
TRBV6-9	.	TRBJ1-5	TRBD1	CASIWTGQGTLRNQPQHF
TRBV28	many	TRBJ1-2	TRBD1	CASSSSWTGASNYGYTF
TRBV2	many	TRBJ1-4	TRBD1	CASSQQGRDEKLFF
TRBV6-1	many	TRBJ2-7	.	CASGPGRGYEQYF
TRBV9	many	TRBJ1-6	.	CASSVVRGSRSPLHF
TRBV6-1	many	TRBJ2-1	.	CASSDQGFSDIVEQFF
TRBV18	.	TRBJ2-3	TRBD1	CASSPGQGYGSADTQYF
TRBV5-8	.	TRBJ2-2	.	CASSLEGLVAGELFF
TRBV6-6	.	TRBJ2-7	TRBD2	CASSYRSGRFTYEQYF
TRBV7-9	.	TRBJ2-2	.	CASSLGRVNTGELFF
TRBV27	many	TRBJ2-2	.	CASKHLDDSRDAGELFF
TRBV12-3/TRBV12-4	.	TRBJ1-2	.	CASSLRAQGGYTF
TRBV6-1	few	TRBJ2-2	TRBD2	CASSDGLAGVGAGELFF
TRBV7-3	few	TRBJ2-2	TRBD2	CASSYYLAANTGELFF
TRBV5-5	.	TRBJ2-3	.	CASTMGGGWADTQYF
TRBV6-1	many	TRBJ1-5	.	CASSAWTLFSNQPQHF
TRBV7-3	many	TRBJ2-2	TRBD1	CASSLGTGGSGELFF
TRBV28	many	TRBJ1-1	.	CASTRGINTEAFF
TRBV11-2	many	TRBJ1-1	TRBD1	CASSADRGNTEAFF
TRBV11-2	many	TRBJ1-2	.	CASSLDTGGNYGYTF
TRBV28	few	TRBJ1-5	.	CASSQAANSNQPQHF
TRBV6-1	many	TRBJ2-7	TRBD1	CASRGTGGVYEQYF
TRBV2	.	TRBJ2-7	TRBD1	CASTRTGDSYEQYF
TRBV11-2	many	TRBJ2-1	.	CASSLELASDYNEQFF
TRBV20-1	few	TRBJ2-3	TRBD2	CSARPGLAGGFTDTQYF
TRBV27	few	TRBJ2-1	TRBD1	CASRLGQGAREQFF